The 7 T cell receptor beta chains below all came from one sample that was sequenced in a study of CD8 T cells in ankylosing spondylitis. TCRdb processed the 5' RACE reads anew with MiXCR; each CDR3 protein has one entry. The table shows about 140,000 distinct CDR3 sequences, with more than 7% occurring only once. Sequenced sample: synovial fluid, either unsorted or a sorted T cell fraction (not recorded which). All receptors derive from a male donor with ankylosing spondylitis.

This clonotype was picked up many times. The chain couples TRBV9 to TRBJ1-5, with D maybe TRBD1 (5 bases). This CDR3 has 15 amino acids. Germline V gene lookup returns CDR1 SGDLS and CDR2 YYNGEE. V was clipped by 4 bases and J by 0 bases, with 11 bases between them. DNA for the CDR3: TGTGCCAGCAGCCCCGCAGGGATTAGCAATCAGCCCCAGCATTTT. It specifies CASSPAGISNQPQHF.

This clonotype appeared many times. The chain carries TRBV5-1 and TRBJ1-2, with D perhaps TRBD1 (6 bases). Trimming removed 0 bases from V and 0 bases from J, with 6 bases in between. The CDR3 extends over 14 amino acids. The germline gives CDR1 SGHRS, CDR2 YFSETQ. The CDR3 loop reads CASSLGGPNYGYTF. The DNA of the CDR3 is TGCGCCAGCAGCTTGGGGGGGCCTAACTATGGCTACACCTTC.

This clonotype was observed many times. The gene calls are TRBV6-1 and TRBJ1-3, with TRBD1 identical over 8 bases. V lost 7 bases, J lost 0 bases, and 8 bases stayed unmatched. Germline V gene data show CDR1 as MNHNS and CDR2 as SASEGT. This CDR3 region has 16 residues. This chain's CDR3 is CASTRQGLNSGNTIYF. In DNA, the CDR3 is TGTGCCAGCACCCGACAGGGGCTTAACTCTGGAAACACCATATATTTT.

This clonotype has more than one count but fewer than ten. This rearrangement joins TRBV9 to TRBJ1-2; D possibly corresponds to TRBD1 (5 bases). Between the trimmed V and J ends, which lost 4 bases and 2 bases, there was a span of 21 bases. The CDR3 consists of 17 residues. Per the germline V gene, CDR1 is SGDLS and CDR2 is YYNGEE. The CDR3 coding sequence is TGTGCCAGCAGCCCCTGGGACTACTTCGCAGGGAACTATGGCTACACCTTC. Translated: CASSPWDYFAGNYGYTF.

Ten or more counts support this clonotype. V gene TRBV29-1 combines with J gene TRBJ2-1; D is undetermined. This CDR3 has 13 amino acids. Looked up from germline, CDR1 is SQVTM and CDR2 is ANQGSEA. V shed 4 bases and J shed 0 bases, with 7 bases lying between them. The CDR3 is CSVASNSYNEQFF. DNA for the CDR3: TGCAGCGTTGCGAGTAACTCCTACAATGAGCAGTTCTTC.

In its sample, this clonotype was seen many times. The CDR3 loop is CASSARTSGRDEQFF. CDR3 DNA: TGTGCCAGCAGTGCAAGGACTAGCGGGAGAGATGAGCAGTTCTTC. The chain employs TRBV6-1 and TRBJ2-1; 13 positions match TRBD2. CDR1 MNHNS and CDR2 SASEGT come from the germline V gene. This CDR3 comprises 15 residues. V shed 4 bases and J 8 bases; nucleotides not matched to a gene: 5.

The chain has TRBV20-1 and TRBJ2-7; D is undetermined. Looked up from germline, CDR1 is DFQATT and CDR2 is SNEGSKA (reference sequence). The ends were cut back, 0 bases at V and 5 bases at J, with 11 bases in the middle. CDR3 length: 13 amino acids. The CDR3 loop reads CSARDRVSDEQYF. Here the CDR3 DNA reads TGCAGTGCTAGAGATCGGGTTTCAGACGAGCAGTACTTC.